Listed below are T cell receptor beta chains from one sample, sequenced in a study of breast tumors, draining lymph nodes, adjacent tissues. TCRdb recomputed calls from the multiplex PCR reads with MiXCR, one row per CDR3 protein. The sample yields about 270,000 distinct CDR3 sequences, 30% to 35% seen once. The source material was axillary lymph node tissue. All receptors come from a female donor with breast cancer. Some clones in this sample may be carry-over from other donors' samples. The CDR3 runs from the conserved cysteine through the conserved F or W. D genes are given only for firm matches. Clone size is stated in some rows and not others, as once, few, many or a class when expanded.

abundance	v_gene	j_gene	d_gene	CDR3aa	CDR3nt
once	TRBV5-1	TRBJ1-2	-	CASSSGAGVGYGYTF	TGCGCCAGCAGCTCTGGGGCAGGGGTCGGCTATGGCTACACCTTC
many	TRBV19	TRBJ2-5	-	CASSPTLIETQYF	TGTGCCAGTAGCCCAACCCTGATCGAGACCCAGTACTTC
many	TRBV5-4	TRBJ2-7	-	CASSRDPGSSYEQYF	TGTGCCAGCAGCCGTGACCCAGGGAGTTCTTACGAGCAGTACTTC
many	TRBV2	TRBJ2-5	TRBD2	CATAGRGAQTQYF	TGTGCCACCGCGGGGAGGGGCGCGCAGACCCAGTACTTC
-	TRBV4-3	TRBJ2-1	-	CASSQDLGYNEQFF	TGCGCCAGCAGCCAGGACCTCGGCTACAACGAGCAGTTCTTC
many	TRBV7-9	TRBJ2-5	TRBD2	CASSRTGTSGETQYF	TGTGCCAGCAGCAGAACCGGGACTAGCGGGGAGACCCAGTACTTC
many	TRBV24-1	TRBJ2-7	TRBD2	CATSDPGLAGVYEQYF	TGTGCCACCAGTGACCCCGGACTAGCGGGAGTCTACGAGCAGTACTTC
-	TRBV6-6	TRBJ2-1	-	CASSHSWSEQFF	TGTGCCAGCAGTCACTCCTGGAGTGAGCAGTTCTTC
many	TRBV6-5	TRBJ1-5	-	CASSAGNQPQHF	TGTGCCAGCAGTGCGGGCAATCAGCCCCAGCATTTT
many	TRBV7-9	TRBJ1-4	TRBD1	CASSWHRGVDEKLFF	TGTGCCAGCAGCTGGCACAGGGGAGTGGATGAAAAACTGTTTTTT
-	TRBV4-1	TRBJ2-5	TRBD1	CASSQPQGADETQYF	TGCGCCAGCAGCCAGCCACAGGGGGCCGATGAGACCCAGTACTTC
many	TRBV20-1	TRBJ2-1	TRBD2	CSARLPRLAGWSYNEQFF	TGCAGTGCTAGACTCCCGCGATTAGCGGGATGGTCCTACAATGAGCAGTTCTTC
-	TRBV6-2/TRBV6-3	TRBJ1-3	-	CASIKTVNSGNTIYF	TGTGCCAGCATCAAGACCGTAAATTCTGGAAACACCATATATTTT
once	TRBV7-2	TRBJ2-2	TRBD2	CASSLTLAGANTGELFF	TGTGCCAGCAGCTTGACCTTAGCGGGAGCGAACACCGGGGAGCTGTTTTTT
many	TRBV19	TRBJ2-1	-	CASSSSEANEQFF	TGTGCCAGTAGTTCCAGCGAGGCTAATGAGCAGTTCTTC
many	TRBV9	TRBJ1-2	TRBD1	CASSVRDSYGYTF	TGTGCCAGCAGCGTCCGGGACAGCTATGGCTACACCTTC
-	TRBV20-1	TRBJ1-1	-	CSAASGATTEATQAFF	TGCAGTGCGGCCAGCGGGGCGACCACCGAAGCTACTCAAGCTTTCTTT
-	TRBV6-5	TRBJ2-5	TRBD1	CASSCSRGQGLTQYF	TGTGCCAGCAGTTGCTCTAGGGGACAGGGGCTGACCCAGTACTTC
many	TRBV7-2	TRBJ1-2	TRBD1	CASSRQGHRLNYGYTF	TGTGCCAGCAGCCGACAGGGGCACCGTTTAAACTATGGCTACACCTTC